The 25 T cell receptor beta chains listed next were all sequenced from one sample in a study of human T cells and chemical hapten exposure. In TCRdb, the RACE reads were re-called with MiXCR into one record per CDR3 protein. This table holds 130,000 or so distinct CDR3 sequences, about 11% found once. Regarding time point: patch test 3, about 24 weeks after DPC sensitization. Treatment: therapeutic diphenylcyclopropenone sensitization with weekly scalp DPC. Sequencing was performed on whole blood, taken in connection with sensitization to the hapten diphenylcyclopropenone (DPC). The receptors come from a woman aged 45-60 years with alopecia areata. Some clones in this sample may be carry-over from other donors' samples.

The V gene is TRBV5-1, the J gene TRBJ1-1, with a weak D call TRBD1 (6 bases). CDR3 length: 15 residues. V lost 3 bases and J lost 4, with 16 bases in between. CDR1 is SGHRS and CDR2 is YFSETQ in the germline V gene. The CDR3 spells CASSSLGGAGTEAFF. CDR3 nucleotide sequence: TGCGCCAGCAGCTCCCTGGGGGGGGCCGGCACTGAAGCTTTCTTT.

This clonotype has more than one count but fewer than ten. The rearrangement uses TRBV20-1 and TRBJ2-3; perhaps TRBD1 as D (6 bases). Germline CDR1 reads DFQATT; CDR2 reads SNEGSKA (reference sequence). The CDR3 runs 15 residues. The ends were cut back, 5 bases at V and 5 bases at J, with 20 bases in the middle. The CDR3 DNA reads as TGCAGTGCTCCCGGCCCAGGGGTAATAGTAGATACGCAGTATTTT. It yields the protein CSAPGPGVIVDTQYF.

This clonotype was recorded a few times. This chain uses TRBV28 with TRBJ1-2, with D perhaps matching TRBD1 (6 bases). Per the germline V gene, CDR1 is MDHEN and CDR2 is SYDVKM. The CDR3 loop spans 10 amino acids. The CDR3 spells CACGQRGYTF. CDR3 in DNA: TGTGCTTGCGGACAGCGCGGCTACACCTTC.

In this sample, this clonotype turned up a few times. This rearrangement joins TRBV29-1 to TRBJ1-3; 7 bases match TRBD1. CDR3 length: 13 residues. From germline, CDR1 is SQVTM and CDR2 ANQGSEA. Trimming at V came to 6 bases and at J to 3 bases, leaving 5 bases not matched to a gene. In DNA, the CDR3 is TGCAGCGTGGGAGGGGGCTATGGAAACACCATATATTTT. Amino acids: CSVGGGYGNTIYF.

This clonotype was seen repeatedly, ten times or more. The rearrangement joins TRBV12-3 or TRBV12-4 to TRBJ1-1; D is undetermined. V dropped 3 bases and J dropped 0 bases, with 11 bases sitting between them. The CDR3 runs to 15 residues. CDR3 nucleotide sequence: TGTGCCAGCAGTTTTCAACCCCCATTGAACACTGAAGCTTTCTTT. Translation gives CASSFQPPLNTEAFF.

On this clonotype: This may come from a read error, since a much larger clone is one base off. This sequence joins TRBV19 and TRBJ2-1, with D possibly matching TRBD2 (5 bases). The CDR3 length is 15 residues. Trimming cost V 6 bases and J 2 bases, with 14 bases left between them. The germline V gene encodes CDR1 LNHDA and CDR2 SQIVND (reference sequence). The CDR3 protein is CASRVGMRTYNEQFF. CDR3 DNA: TGTGCCAGTAGAGTCGGGATGAGAACCTACAATGAGCAGTTCTTC.

The CDR3 DNA reads TGCAGCGCTCCGGGACAGGCGAACACTGAAGCTTTCTTT. Translated: CSAPGQANTEAFF. V gene TRBV29-1 combines with J gene TRBJ1-1; TRBD1 matches 8 bases. Unmatched junction bases numbered 5, after V lost 7 bases and J lost 1 base. The CDR3 has 13 amino acids. CDR1 SQVTM and CDR2 ANQGSEA come from the germline V gene.

This clonotype has a handful of counts. The rearrangement uses TRBV29-1 and TRBJ1-1; 8 bases match TRBD1. This CDR3 contains 12 residues. V trimming: 6 bases; J trimming: 6 bases; junction bases outside the gene matches: 6. Germline V lookup: CDR1 SQVTM, CDR2 ANQGSEA. The CDR3 region has the DNA TGCAGCGTGAGACAGGGGTGGGCTGAAGCTTTCTTT. This translates into CSVRQGWAEAFF.

This chain links TRBV7-2 with TRBJ2-3, with 9 bases lining up with TRBD2. This CDR3 has 15 residues. Germline values: CDR1 SGHTA, CDR2 FQGNSA. V shed 4 bases and J 0 bases; nucleotides not matched to a gene: 2. Here the CDR3 reads CASSSSGGSTDTQYF. The CDR3, as DNA: TGTGCCAGCAGCTCCAGCGGGGGGAGCACAGATACGCAGTATTTT.

A few counts support this clonotype. The gene calls are TRBV7-9 and TRBJ2-3; no clear D. This CDR3 has 13 amino acids. Trimming stripped 2 bases from V and 3 bases from J, with 6 bases between. Germline V gives CDR1 SEHNR, CDR2 FQNEAQ (reference sequence). The CDR3 region is CASSLMTTDTQYF. The CDR3 DNA reads TGTGCCAGCAGCTTAATGACGACAGATACGCAGTATTTT. The variable domain in full, completed from reference TRBV7-9 and TRBJ2-3, reads DTGVSQNPRHKITKRGQNVTFRCDPISEHNRLYWYRQTLGQGPEFLTYFQNEAQLEKSRLLSDRFSAERPKGSFSTLEIQRTEQGDSAMYLCASSLMTTDTQYFGPGTRLTVL.

Only a few counts were recorded for this clonotype. V is TRBV6-6 and J is TRBJ2-7; tentatively, D is TRBD1 (6 bases). Germline V CDR1 and CDR2: MNHNY, SVGAGI (reference sequence). This CDR3 comprises 17 residues. Trimming took off 3 bases at V and 0 bases at J, with 18 bases between the two ends. The CDR3 protein is CASSYRQALQFSYEQYF. The CDR3 nucleotides are TGTGCCAGCAGTTATCGACAGGCGCTACAATTCTCCTACGAGCAGTACTTC.

This clonotype occurred a few times. DNA of the CDR3: TGCGCCAGCAGCCCGACAGGGAGGGCCCCGACAGGGTATGGCTACACCTTC. Its translation is CASSPTGRAPTGYGYTF. The chain couples TRBV4-1 to TRBJ1-2; 7 bases line up with TRBD1. J lost 5 bases, V lost 4 bases, and 16 bases had no gene match. Germline V gene lookup returns CDR1 MGHRA and CDR2 YSYEKL. The CDR3 totals 17 residues.

A few counts support this clonotype. The chain uses TRBV6-1 and TRBJ1-1; D not certain. The CDR3 has 13 amino acids. Germline CDR1 MNHNS, CDR2 SASEGT. Trimming took off 6 bases at V and 2 bases at J, with 10 bases between the two ends. Here the CDR3 DNA reads TGTGCCAGCAGCCGGCCTCCTAACACTGAAGCTTTCTTT. Translating it yields CASSRPPNTEAFF.

V gene TRBV5-1 combines with J gene TRBJ2-3; D is ambiguous. From germline, CDR1 is SGHRS and CDR2 YFSETQ. This CDR3 is 13 amino acids long. With 1 base removed from V and 9 bases from J, the gap between germline ends came to 12 bases. CDR3: CASSLKASQTQYF. CDR3 sequence (DNA): TGCGCCAGCAGCTTGAAGGCTTCCCAAACGCAGTATTTT.

The gene calls are TRBV20-1 and TRBJ2-1; D gene ambiguous. CDR3 length: 12 residues. From germline, CDR1 is DFQATT and CDR2 SNEGSKA (reference sequence). V lost 2 bases, J lost 7 bases, and 9 bases lay in between. CDR3 bases: TGCAGTGCTAGACTGGTTGGGAATGAGCAGTTCTTC. Its protein product is CSARLVGNEQFF.

The rearrangement uses TRBV27 and TRBJ2-5, with D unresolved. Trimming took off 2 bases at V and 9 bases at J, with 13 bases between the two ends. CDR1 MNHEY and CDR2 SMNVEV come from the germline V gene (reference sequence). The CDR3 runs 13 residues. CDR3 coding DNA: TGTGCCAGCAGTTTAACTAAAGAGCAGGCCCAGTACTTC. This gives the protein CASSLTKEQAQYF.

This clonotype has a handful of counts. The chain employs TRBV6-2 or TRBV6-3 and TRBJ1-4; no clear D gene. This CDR3 is 12 amino acids long. The V and J ends lost 6 bases and 6 bases respectively, with 8 bases between them. Germline V lookup: CDR1 MNHEY, CDR2 SVGEGT. The CDR3 DNA follows: TGTGCCAGCAGCCCCCCGGATGAAAAACTGTTTTTT. This translates into CASSPPDEKLFF.

This clonotype appeared a few times. The chain is built from TRBV7-8 and TRBJ2-1, with TRBD2 as a possible D gene (5 bases). V was trimmed by 5 bases and J by 10 bases, leaving 18 bases between them. The germline V gene encodes CDR1 SGHVS and CDR2 FQNEAQ. There are 14 residues in the CDR3. In DNA, the CDR3 is TGTGCCAGCAGCAATGACTGGGGAGTAAGGGAGCAGTTCTTC. Its protein is CASSNDWGVREQFF.

V and J are TRBV5-1 and TRBJ1-1; D unclear. CDR1 and CDR2 (germline): SGHRS, YFSETQ. Deletions cut 2 bases from V and 1 base from J, with 6 bases between. The CDR3 covers 13 residues. CDR3 loop: CASSFTTNTEAFF. CDR3 nucleotides: TGCGCCAGCAGCTTCACTACGAACACTGAAGCTTTCTTT.

This clonotype appeared many times. The V gene is TRBV20-1, the J gene TRBJ2-3; no clear D gene. The CDR3 covers 13 residues. Trimming shortened V by 0 bases and J by 8 bases, and 12 bases separated the two germline ends. Germline assignment: CDR1 DFQATT and CDR2 SNEGSKA (reference sequence). The CDR3 sequence is CSARETNIPTQYF. The DNA for the CDR3 is TGCAGTGCTAGAGAAACTAACATCCCTACGCAGTATTTT.

The chain couples TRBV2 to TRBJ2-2; no definite D call. Germline V gene data show CDR1 as SNHLY and CDR2 as FYNNEI. V dropped 7 bases and J dropped 3 bases, with 6 bases sitting between them. There are 12 residues in the CDR3. DNA for the CDR3: TGTGCCAGCAAAAGGGACACCGGGGAGCTGTTTTTT. Translated: CASKRDTGELFF.

This chain uses TRBV6-6 with TRBJ1-4; D uncertain. CDR1 is MNHNY, CDR2 SVGAGI, per germline (reference sequence). The V end was cut by 2 bases, the J end by 6 bases, with 4 bases between. This CDR3 is 12 amino acids long. CDR3: CASSYVDEKLFF. As DNA, the CDR3 is TGTGCCAGCAGTTACGTCGATGAAAAACTGTTTTTT.

This clonotype was counted between two and nine times. The gene calls are TRBV4-3 and TRBJ2-3; no definite D call. The V and J ends lost 0 bases and 3 bases respectively, with 13 bases between them. CDR3 length: 16 residues. Germline CDR1 is LGHNA and CDR2 is YSLEER. CDR3 region: CASSQEWSDKTDTQYF. The CDR3 nucleotides are TGCGCCAGCAGCCAAGAATGGAGCGACAAGACAGATACGCAGTATTTT.

J is TRBJ1-1 and V is TRBV12-5; the D gene is possibly TRBD1 (5 bases). Deletions cut 0 bases from V and 0 bases from J, with 17 bases between. Germline lookup yields CDR1 LGHNT and CDR2 FRNRAP. The CDR3 has 18 amino acids. CDR3 DNA sequence: TGTGCTAGTGGTTTGGTACTGACAGTCGCGGATATGAACACTGAAGCTTTCTTT. Translating it yields CASGLVLTVADMNTEAFF. Looking up the rest from reference TRBV12-5 and TRBJ1-1 gives the full variable domain: DARVTQTPRHKVTEMGQEVTMRCQPILGHNTVFWYRQTMMQGLELLAYFRNRAPLDDSGMPKDRFSAEMPDATLATLKIQPSEPRDSAVYFCASGLVLTVADMNTEAFFGQGTRLTVV.

This clonotype has ten or more counts. The chain has TRBV7-2 and TRBJ2-7, with D unclear. Trimming cost V 4 bases and J 1 base, with 5 bases left between them. CDR1 and CDR2 from the germline V gene are SGHTA and FQGNSA. This CDR3 region has 12 residues. The DNA of the CDR3 is TGTGCCAGCAGCTCCATGTCCTACGAGCAGTACTTC. It is translated as CASSSMSYEQYF.